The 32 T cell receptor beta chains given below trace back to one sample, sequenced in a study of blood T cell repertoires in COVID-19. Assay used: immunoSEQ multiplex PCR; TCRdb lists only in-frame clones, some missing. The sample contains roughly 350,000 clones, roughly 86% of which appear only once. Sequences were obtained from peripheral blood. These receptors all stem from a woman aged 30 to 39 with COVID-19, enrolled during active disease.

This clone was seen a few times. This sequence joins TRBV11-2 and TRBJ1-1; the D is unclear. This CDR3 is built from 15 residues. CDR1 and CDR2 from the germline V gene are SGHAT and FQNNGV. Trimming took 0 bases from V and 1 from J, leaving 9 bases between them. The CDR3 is CASSLDGRTNTEAFF. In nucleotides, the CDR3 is TGTGCCAGCAGCTTAGATGGTAGAACGAACACTGAAGCTTTCTTT.

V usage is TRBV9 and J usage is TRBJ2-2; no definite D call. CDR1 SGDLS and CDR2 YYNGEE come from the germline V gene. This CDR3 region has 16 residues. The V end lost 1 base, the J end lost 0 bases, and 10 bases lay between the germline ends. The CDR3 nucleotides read TGTGCCAGCAGCGTACAGGCGTTCTCGAACACCGGGGAGCTGTTTTTT. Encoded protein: CASSVQAFSNTGELFF.

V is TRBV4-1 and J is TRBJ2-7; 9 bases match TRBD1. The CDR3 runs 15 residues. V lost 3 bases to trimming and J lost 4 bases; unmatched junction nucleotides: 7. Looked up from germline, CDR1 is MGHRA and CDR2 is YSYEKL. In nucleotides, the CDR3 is TGCGCCAGCAGCCAGGACAGGGGTCCTTTTTACGAGCAGTACTTC. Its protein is CASSQDRGPFYEQYF.

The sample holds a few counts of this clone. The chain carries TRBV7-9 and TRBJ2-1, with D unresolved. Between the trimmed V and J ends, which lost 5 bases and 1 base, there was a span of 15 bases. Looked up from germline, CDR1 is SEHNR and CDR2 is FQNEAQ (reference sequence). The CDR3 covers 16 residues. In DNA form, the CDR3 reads TGTGCCAGCAGCAGCAACGCGGCCCTTTCCTACAATGAGCAGTTCTTC. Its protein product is CASSSNAALSYNEQFF.

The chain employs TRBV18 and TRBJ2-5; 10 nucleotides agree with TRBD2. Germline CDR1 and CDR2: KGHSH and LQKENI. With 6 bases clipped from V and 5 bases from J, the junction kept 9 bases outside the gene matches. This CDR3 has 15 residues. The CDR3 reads CASSPPAGGFETQYF. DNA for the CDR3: TGTGCCAGCTCGCCCCCAGCGGGAGGGTTTGAGACCCAGTACTTC.

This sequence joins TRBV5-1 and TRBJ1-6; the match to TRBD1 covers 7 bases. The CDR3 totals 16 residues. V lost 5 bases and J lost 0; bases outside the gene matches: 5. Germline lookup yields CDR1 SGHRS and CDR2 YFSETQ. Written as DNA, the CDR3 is TGCGCCAGCAGGCCGGGACAGAGCTCCTATAATTCACCCCTCCACTTT. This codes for CASRPGQSSYNSPLHF.

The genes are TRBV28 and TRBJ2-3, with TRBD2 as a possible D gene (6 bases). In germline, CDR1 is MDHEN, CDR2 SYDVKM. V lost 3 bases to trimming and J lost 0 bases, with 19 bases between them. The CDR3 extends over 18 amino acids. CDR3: CASSFPPPRGTSTDTQYF. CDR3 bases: TGTGCCAGCAGTTTTCCCCCCCCACGGGGGACTAGCACAGATACGCAGTATTTT.

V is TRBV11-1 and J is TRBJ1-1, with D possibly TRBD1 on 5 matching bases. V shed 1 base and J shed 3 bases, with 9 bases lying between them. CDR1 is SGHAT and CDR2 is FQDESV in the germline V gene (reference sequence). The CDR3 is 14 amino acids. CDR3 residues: CASSLEGIDTEAFF. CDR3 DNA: TGTGCCAGCAGCTTAGAGGGGATCGACACTGAAGCTTTCTTT.

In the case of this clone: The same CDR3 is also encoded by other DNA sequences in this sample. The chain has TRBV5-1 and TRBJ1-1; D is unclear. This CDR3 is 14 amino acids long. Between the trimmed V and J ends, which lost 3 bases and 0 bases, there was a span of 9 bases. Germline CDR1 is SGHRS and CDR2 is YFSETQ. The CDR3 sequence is CASSSGLMNTEAFF. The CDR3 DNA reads TGCGCCAGCAGCTCTGGACTTATGAACACTGAAGCTTTCTTT.

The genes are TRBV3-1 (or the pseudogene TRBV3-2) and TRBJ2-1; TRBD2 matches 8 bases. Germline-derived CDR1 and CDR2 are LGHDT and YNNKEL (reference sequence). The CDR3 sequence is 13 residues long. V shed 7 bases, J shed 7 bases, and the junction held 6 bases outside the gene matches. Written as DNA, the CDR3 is TGTGCCAGCAAGCCGGGAGGGGGGAATGAGCAGTTCTTC. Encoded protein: CASKPGGGNEQFF.

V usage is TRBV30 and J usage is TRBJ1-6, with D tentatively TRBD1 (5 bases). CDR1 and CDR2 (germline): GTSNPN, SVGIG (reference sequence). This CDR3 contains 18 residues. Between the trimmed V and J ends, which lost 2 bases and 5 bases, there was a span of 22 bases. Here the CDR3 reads CAWSIEWQGGLDNSPLHF. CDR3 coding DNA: TGTGCCTGGAGTATTGAGTGGCAGGGTGGTCTAGATAATTCACCCCTCCACTTT. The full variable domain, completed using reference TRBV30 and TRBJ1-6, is SQTIHQWPATLVQPVGSPLSLECTVEGTSNPNLYWYRQAAGRGLQLLFYSVGIGQISSEVPQNLSASRPQDRQFILSSKKLLLSDSGFYLCAWSIEWQGGLDNSPLHFGNGTRLTVT.

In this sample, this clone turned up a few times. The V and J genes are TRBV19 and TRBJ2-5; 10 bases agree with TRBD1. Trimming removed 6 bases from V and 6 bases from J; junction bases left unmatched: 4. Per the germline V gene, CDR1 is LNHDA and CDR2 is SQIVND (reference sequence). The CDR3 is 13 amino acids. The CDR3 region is CASRGQGSKTQYF. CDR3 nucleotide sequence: TGTGCCAGTAGGGGACAGGGGTCGAAGACCCAGTACTTC.

CDR3: CASSQRGPTSGSFNNEQFF. The DNA for the CDR3 is TGCGCCAGCAGTCAACGGGGACCTACTAGCGGGAGTTTCAACAATGAGCAGTTCTTC. The rearrangement uses TRBV23-1 and TRBJ2-1, with 11 bases lining up with TRBD2. TRBV23-1 is an open reading frame whose function is uncertain. The CDR3 totals 19 residues. V dropped 2 bases and J dropped 5; count of bases not matched to a gene: 14.

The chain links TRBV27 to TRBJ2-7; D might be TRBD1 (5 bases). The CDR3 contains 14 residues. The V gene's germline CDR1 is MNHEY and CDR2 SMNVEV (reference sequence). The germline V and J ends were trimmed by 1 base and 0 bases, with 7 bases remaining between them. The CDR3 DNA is TGTGCCAGCAGTTTATATGACAGCTCCTACGAGCAGTACTTC. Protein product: CASSLYDSSYEQYF.

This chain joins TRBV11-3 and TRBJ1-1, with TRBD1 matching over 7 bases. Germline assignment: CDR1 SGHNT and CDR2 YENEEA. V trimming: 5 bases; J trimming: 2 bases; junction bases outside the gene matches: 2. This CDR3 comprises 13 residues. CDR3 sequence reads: CASSRDSNTEAFF. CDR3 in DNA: TGTGCCAGCAGCAGGGACAGTAACACTGAAGCTTTCTTT.

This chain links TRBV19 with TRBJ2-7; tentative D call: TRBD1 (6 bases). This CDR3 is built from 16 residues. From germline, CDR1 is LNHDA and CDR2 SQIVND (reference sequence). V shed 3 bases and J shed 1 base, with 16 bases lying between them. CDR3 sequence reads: CASSIGEGVGSYEQYF. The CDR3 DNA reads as TGTGCCAGTAGTATTGGAGAGGGGGTAGGTTCCTACGAGCAGTACTTC.

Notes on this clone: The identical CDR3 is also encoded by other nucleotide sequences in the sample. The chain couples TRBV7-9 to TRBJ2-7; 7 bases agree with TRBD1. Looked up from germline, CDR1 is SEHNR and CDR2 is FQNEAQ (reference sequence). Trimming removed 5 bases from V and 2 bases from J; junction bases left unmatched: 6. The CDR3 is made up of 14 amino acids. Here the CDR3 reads CASSREGAPYEQYF. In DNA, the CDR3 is TGTGCCAGCAGCCGAGAGGGGGCGCCCTACGAGCAGTACTTC.

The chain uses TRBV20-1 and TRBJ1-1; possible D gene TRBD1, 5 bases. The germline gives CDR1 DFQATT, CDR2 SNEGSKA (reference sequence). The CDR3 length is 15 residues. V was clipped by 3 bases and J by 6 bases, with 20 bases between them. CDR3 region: CSASNPAPGISEAFF. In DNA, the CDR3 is TGCAGTGCTAGTAACCCGGCGCCAGGGATCTCTGAAGCTTTCTTT.

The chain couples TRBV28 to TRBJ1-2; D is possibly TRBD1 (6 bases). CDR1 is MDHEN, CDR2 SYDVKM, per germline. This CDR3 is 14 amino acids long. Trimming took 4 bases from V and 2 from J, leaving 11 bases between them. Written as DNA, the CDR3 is TGTGCCAGCAGTTCGAATGACAGGAACTATGGCTACACCTTC. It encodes CASSSNDRNYGYTF.

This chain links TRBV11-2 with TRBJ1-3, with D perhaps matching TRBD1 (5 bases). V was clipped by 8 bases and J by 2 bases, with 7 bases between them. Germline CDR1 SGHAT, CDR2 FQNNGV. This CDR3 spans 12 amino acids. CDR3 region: CASGGTGNTIYF. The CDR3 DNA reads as TGTGCCAGCGGGGGGACTGGAAACACCATATATTTT. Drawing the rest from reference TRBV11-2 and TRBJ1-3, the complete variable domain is EAGVAQSPRYKIIEKRQSVAFWCNPISGHATLYWYQQILGQGPKLLIQFQNNGVVDDSQLPKDRFSAERLKGVDSTLKIQPAKLEDSAVYLCASGGTGNTIYFGEGSWLTVV.

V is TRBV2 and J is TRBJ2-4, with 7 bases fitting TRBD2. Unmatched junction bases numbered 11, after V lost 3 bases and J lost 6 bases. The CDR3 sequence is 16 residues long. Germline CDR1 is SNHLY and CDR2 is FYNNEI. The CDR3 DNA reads TGTGCCAGCAGTGAGGGACGGGGGGAGTCGGTAAACATTCAGTACTTC. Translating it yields CASSEGRGESVNIQYF.

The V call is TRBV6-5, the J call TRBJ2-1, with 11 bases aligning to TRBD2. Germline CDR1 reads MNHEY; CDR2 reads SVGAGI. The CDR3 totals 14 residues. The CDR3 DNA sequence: TGTGCGACCCGGACTAGCGGGTCCTACAATGAGCAGTTCTTC. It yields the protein CATRTSGSYNEQFF.

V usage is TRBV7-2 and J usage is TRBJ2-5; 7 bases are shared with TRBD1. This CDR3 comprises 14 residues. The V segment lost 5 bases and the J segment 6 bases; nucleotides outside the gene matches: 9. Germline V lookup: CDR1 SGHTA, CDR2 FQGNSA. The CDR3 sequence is CASSPTGVFKTQYF. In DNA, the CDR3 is TGTGCCAGCAGCCCTACAGGGGTGTTTAAGACCCAGTACTTC.

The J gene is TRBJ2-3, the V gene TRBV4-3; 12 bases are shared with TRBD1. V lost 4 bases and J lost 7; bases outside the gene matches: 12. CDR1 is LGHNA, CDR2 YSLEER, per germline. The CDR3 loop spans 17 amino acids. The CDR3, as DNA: TGCGCCAGCAGCCTCTCTCCGGGGACAGGGGGCCTGCATACGCAGTATTTT. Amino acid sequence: CASSLSPGTGGLHTQYF.

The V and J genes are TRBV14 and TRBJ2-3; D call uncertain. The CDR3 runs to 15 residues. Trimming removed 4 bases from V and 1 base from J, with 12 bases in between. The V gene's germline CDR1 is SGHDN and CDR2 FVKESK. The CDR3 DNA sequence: TGTGCCAGCAGCCTCCGGGTTCCGGGCACAGATACGCAGTATTTT. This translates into CASSLRVPGTDTQYF.

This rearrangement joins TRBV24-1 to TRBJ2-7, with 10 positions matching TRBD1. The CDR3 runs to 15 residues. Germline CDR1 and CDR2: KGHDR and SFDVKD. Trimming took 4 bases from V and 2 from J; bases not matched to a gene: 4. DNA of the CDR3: TGTGCCACCAGTGAGGCCGGGACAGGGGCCTACGAGCAGTACTTC. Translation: CATSEAGTGAYEQYF.

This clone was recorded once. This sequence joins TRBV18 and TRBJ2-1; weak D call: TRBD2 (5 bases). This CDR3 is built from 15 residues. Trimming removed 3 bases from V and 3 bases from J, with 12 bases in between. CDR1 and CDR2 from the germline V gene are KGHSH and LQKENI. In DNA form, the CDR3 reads TGTGCCAGCTCACCGGAGCGGTTCGGCTACAATGAGCAGTTCTTC. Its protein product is CASSPERFGYNEQFF.

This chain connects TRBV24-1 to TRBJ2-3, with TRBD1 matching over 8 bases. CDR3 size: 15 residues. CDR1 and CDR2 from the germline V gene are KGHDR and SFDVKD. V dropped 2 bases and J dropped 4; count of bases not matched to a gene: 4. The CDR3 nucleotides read TGTGCCACCAGTGATTACCCAGGGGGCGCAGATACGCAGTATTTT. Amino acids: CATSDYPGGADTQYF.

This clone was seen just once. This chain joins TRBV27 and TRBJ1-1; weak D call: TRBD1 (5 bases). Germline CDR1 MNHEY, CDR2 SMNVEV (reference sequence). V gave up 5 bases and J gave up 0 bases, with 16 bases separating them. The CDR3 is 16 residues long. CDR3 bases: TGTGCCAGCAGTCCCCCGTTTGGGACTGTGAACACTGAAGCTTTCTTT. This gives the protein CASSPPFGTVNTEAFF.

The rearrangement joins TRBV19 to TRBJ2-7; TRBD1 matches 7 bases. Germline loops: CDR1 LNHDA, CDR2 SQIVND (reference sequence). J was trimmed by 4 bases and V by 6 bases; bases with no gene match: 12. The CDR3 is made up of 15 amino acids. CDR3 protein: CASSPRGTEPYEQYF. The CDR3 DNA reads TGTGCCAGTAGCCCCAGGGGGACAGAGCCTTACGAGCAGTACTTC. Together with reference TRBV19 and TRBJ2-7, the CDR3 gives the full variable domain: DGGITQSPKYLFRKEGQNVTLSCEQNLNHDAMYWYRQDPGQGLRLIYYSQIVNDFQKGDIAEGYSVSREKKESFPLTVTSAQKNPTAFYLCASSPRGTEPYEQYFGPGTRLTVT.

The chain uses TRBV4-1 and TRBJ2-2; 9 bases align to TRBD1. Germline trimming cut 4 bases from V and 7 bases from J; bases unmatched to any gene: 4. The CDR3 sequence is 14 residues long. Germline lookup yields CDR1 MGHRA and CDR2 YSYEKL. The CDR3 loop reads CASSPDRGNGELFF. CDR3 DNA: TGCGCCAGCAGCCCGGACAGGGGAAACGGGGAGCTGTTTTTT.

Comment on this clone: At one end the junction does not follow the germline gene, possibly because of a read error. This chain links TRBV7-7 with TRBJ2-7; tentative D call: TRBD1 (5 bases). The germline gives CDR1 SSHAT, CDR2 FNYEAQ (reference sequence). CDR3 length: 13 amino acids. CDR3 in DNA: TGTGCTAGCAGCTTAAGGAAGGACACCCAGCAGTACTTC. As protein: CASSLRKDTQQYF.